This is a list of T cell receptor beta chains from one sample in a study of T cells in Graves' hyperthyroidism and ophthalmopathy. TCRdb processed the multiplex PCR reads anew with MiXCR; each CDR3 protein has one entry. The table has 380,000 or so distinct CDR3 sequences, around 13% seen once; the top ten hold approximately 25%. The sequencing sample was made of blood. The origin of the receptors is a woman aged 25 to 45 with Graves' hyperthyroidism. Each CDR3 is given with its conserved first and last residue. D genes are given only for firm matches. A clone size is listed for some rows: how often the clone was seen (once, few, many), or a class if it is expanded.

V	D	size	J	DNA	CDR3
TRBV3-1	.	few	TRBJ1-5	TGTGCCAGCAGCCAGGGTGCCCGGTCTAATCAGCCCCAGCATTTT	CASSQGARSNQPQHF
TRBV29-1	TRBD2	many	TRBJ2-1	TGCAGCGTTGAATCTCCCCGAAGACTAGCGGGGCCGAACAATGAGCAGTTCTTC	CSVESPRRLAGPNNEQFF
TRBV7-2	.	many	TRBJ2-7	TGTGCCAGCAACTTAGTCCCCACGGGGCCATACGAGCAGTACTTC	CASNLVPTGPYEQYF
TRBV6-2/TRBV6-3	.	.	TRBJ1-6	TGTGCCAGCAGTTACGGGGCTTTAGCGTCACCCCTCCACTTT	CASSYGALASPLHF
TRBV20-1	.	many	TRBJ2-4	TGCAGTGCTAGAGAACGACTGAACATTCAGTACTTC	CSARERLNIQYF
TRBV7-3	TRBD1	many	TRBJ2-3	TGTGCCAGCAGCCTGGACAGGGCATCAGATACGCAGTATTTT	CASSLDRASDTQYF
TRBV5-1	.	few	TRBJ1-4	TGCGCCAGCAGCGGCGTCGGGAATGAAAAACTGTTTTTT	CASSGVGNEKLFF
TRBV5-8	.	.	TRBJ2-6	TGTGCCAGCAGCGAGGGGACCGCCGACTCTGGGGCCAACGTCCTGACTTTC	CASSEGTADSGANVLTF
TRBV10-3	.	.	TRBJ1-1	TGTGCCATCAGTGCGACAGAGACGAACACTGAAGCTTTCTTT	CAISATETNTEAFF
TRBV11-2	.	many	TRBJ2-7	TGTGCCAGCAGCCTCCTTTCATACGAGCAGTACTTC	CASSLLSYEQYF
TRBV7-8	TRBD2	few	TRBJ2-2	TGTGCCAGCAGCCCCCTAGCGGGAGGGACGAACACCGGGGAGCTGTTTTTT	CASSPLAGGTNTGELFF
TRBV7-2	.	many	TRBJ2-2	TGTGCCAGCAGTTCCACCGTTACCGGGGAGCTGTTTTTT	CASSSTVTGELFF
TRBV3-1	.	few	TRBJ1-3	TGTGCCAGCATCTCGGGTGACACCATATATTTT	CASISGDTIYF
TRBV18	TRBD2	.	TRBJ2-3	TGTGCCAGCTCACGGGAGTACGGGAGGGCCGCAGATACGCAGTATTTT	CASSREYGRAADTQYF
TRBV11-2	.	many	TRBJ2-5	TGTGCCAGCAGCTTAGGCCTCACAGGGTCCCAAGAGACCCAGTACTTC	CASSLGLTGSQETQYF
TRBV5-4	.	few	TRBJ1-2	TGTGCCAGCAGCTTGGCCAGTGACGGCATCTATGGCTACACCTTC	CASSLASDGIYGYTF
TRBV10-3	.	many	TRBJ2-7	TGTGCCATCGCCGAGCCGCCCTCCTACGAGCAGTACTTC	CAIAEPPSYEQYF
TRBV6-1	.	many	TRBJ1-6	TGTGCCAGCAGGGACAAGTGGGGGACCACACGTTATTCACCCCTCCACTTT	CASRDKWGTTRYSPLHF
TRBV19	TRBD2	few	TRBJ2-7	TGTGCCAGCCGCCCGAGGGAGGGCCCCTACGAGCAGTACTTC	CASRPREGPYEQYF
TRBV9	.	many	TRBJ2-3	TGTGCCAGCAGCGTAGGTGCTATTTACACAGATACGCAGTATTTT	CASSVGAIYTDTQYF
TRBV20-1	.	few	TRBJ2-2	TGCAGTGCAAGCGACAGCGCCCATGCCACCGGGGAGCTGTTTTTT	CSASDSAHATGELFF
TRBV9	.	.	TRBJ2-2	TGTGCCAGCACCCGCGACGGGGGGAACACCGGGGAGCTGTTTTTT	CASTRDGGNTGELFF
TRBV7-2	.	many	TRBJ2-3	TGTGCCAGCAGCCAGAGGCCCGGGACTACAGATACGCAGTATTTT	CASSQRPGTTDTQYF
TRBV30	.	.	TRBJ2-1	TGTGCCTGGACCCAGGGTCTCCTCGAGCAGTTCTTC	CAWTQGLLEQFF
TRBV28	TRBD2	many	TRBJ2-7	TGTGCCAGCAGTCCAGCGGGAGGGCCAATGGAGCAGTACTTC	CASSPAGGPMEQYF
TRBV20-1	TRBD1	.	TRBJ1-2	TGCAGTGCTAGGATACTTTCTCGGGACAGGGTTAAGGGTGGCTACACCTTC	CSARILSRDRVKGGYTF
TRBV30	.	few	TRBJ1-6	TGTGCCTGGAATTGGGAAGGTTCACCCCTCCACTTT	CAWNWEGSPLHF
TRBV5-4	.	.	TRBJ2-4	TGTGCCAGCAGCTTGGCCATCGGACAGCAAAACATTCAGTACTTC	CASSLAIGQQNIQYF
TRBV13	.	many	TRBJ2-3	TGTGCCAGCAGCACAATTAGCGCAGATACGCAGTATTTT	CASSTISADTQYF
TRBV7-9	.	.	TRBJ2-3	TGTGCCAGCAAACCCGGGTCTCGAGGAGGTACGCAGTATTTT	CASKPGSRGGTQYF
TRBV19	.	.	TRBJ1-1	TGTGCCAGTAGTATACAATACGCCACTGAAGCTTTCTTT	CASSIQYATEAFF
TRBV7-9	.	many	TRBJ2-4	TGTGCCAGCAACCCCGTTGAGGGGATTGCCAAAAACATTCAGTACTTC	CASNPVEGIAKNIQYF
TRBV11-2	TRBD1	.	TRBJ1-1	TGTGCCAGCAGCTCTTACAGGGGGCAAAGCACTGAAGCTTTCTTT	CASSSYRGQSTEAFF
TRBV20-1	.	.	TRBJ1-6	TGCAGTGCTACCGGGAAGGGACGGAATTCACCCCTCCACTTT	CSATGKGRNSPLHF
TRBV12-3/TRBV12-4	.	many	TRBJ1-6	TGTGCCAGCAGTTTTTCAGGGGCGAATTCACCCCTCCACTTT	CASSFSGANSPLHF
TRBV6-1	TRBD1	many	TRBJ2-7	TGTGCCAGCAGTATCGGGGGACAGGGAGGCTACGAGCAGTACTTC	CASSIGGQGGYEQYF
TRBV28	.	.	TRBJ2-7	TGTGCCAGCAGTTTAGCCCCAGAAGGGGGGGCTCTTTACGAGCAGTACTTC	CASSLAPEGGALYEQYF
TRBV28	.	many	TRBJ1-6	TGTGCCAGCGGAAGGGGGTCCTATAATTCACCCCTCCACTTT	CASGRGSYNSPLHF
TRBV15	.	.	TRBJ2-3	TGTGCCACCAGCAGGCCTGGGACGGTTAGCACAGATACGCAGTATTTT	CATSRPGTVSTDTQYF
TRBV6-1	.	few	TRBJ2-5	TGTGCCAGCAGTGAAGTGGTAGAGACCCAGTACTTC	CASSEVVETQYF
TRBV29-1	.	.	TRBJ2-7	TGCAGCGTTGAAGAGAGCGGAGTATCCTACGAGCAGTACTTC	CSVEESGVSYEQYF
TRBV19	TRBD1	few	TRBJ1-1	TGTGCCAGTAGTGTTAGACAGGGAAACACTGAAGCTTTCTTT	CASSVRQGNTEAFF
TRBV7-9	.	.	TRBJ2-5	TGTGCCAGCAGCCCGGACAGCCAAGAGATCCAGTACTTC	CASSPDSQEIQYF
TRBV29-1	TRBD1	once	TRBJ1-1	TGCAGCGGAGTGACAGGGCCGAACACTGAAGCTTTCTTT	CSGVTGPNTEAFF
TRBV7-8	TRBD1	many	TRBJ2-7	TGTGCCAGCAGCTTAGCGGGTGGGACAGGGTCCGAGCAGTACTTC	CASSLAGGTGSEQYF
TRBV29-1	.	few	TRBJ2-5	TGCAGCCAAAAAAGGGGCGGGGAGACCCAGTACTTC	CSQKRGGETQYF
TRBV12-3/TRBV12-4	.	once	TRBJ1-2	TGTGCCAGCAGTTTATCAGGGGTGGGCCAAAGCACCTTC	CASSLSGVGQSTF